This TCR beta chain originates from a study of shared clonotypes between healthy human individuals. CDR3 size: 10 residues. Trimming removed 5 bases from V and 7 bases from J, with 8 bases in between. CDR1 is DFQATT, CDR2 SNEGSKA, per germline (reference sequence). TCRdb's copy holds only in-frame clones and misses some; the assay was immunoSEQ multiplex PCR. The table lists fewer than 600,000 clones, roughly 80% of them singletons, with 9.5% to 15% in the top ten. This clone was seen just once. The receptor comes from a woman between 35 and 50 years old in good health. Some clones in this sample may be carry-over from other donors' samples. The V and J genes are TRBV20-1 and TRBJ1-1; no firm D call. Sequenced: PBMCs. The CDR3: CSARTVEAFF. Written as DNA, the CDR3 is TGCAGTGCTCGGACCGTTGAAGCTTTCTTT.